The clone carrying this T cell receptor (beta chain) was picked up a small number of times. Its antigen is not identified. The data stem from a study of CD8 T cells in ankylosing spondylitis. Overall study results and limits: Disease-linked clones displayed a CD8+ phenotype and appeared relatively rarely in peripheral blood. Reports of some motif variants in reactive arthritis synovial fluid and blood predate this one.

TCRdb itself ran the 5' RACE reads through MiXCR, one entry per CDR3 protein. This repertoire shows 150,000 to 200,000 distinct CDR3 sequences, 9.5% to 10% found once; its top ten account for less than 15%. The source material was blood, either unsorted or a sorted T cell fraction (not recorded which). The receptor's source is a female donor with ankylosing spondylitis or in good health (not recorded which).

This CDR3 reads CATSVPSGEQYF. CDR3 in DNA: TGTGCCACCAGTGTCCCTTCGGGGGAGCAGTACTTC. The chain joins TRBV24-1 to TRBJ2-7; perhaps TRBD2 as D (5 bases). CDR1 and CDR2 (germline): KGHDR, SFDVKD. The V gene lost 5 bases and the J gene lost 7 bases, with 11 bases spanning the gap. The CDR3 length is 12 residues.